This entry is about one T cell receptor (beta chain). Its antigen is unknown. Repertoires were generated with immunoSEQ multiplex PCR, while TCRdb's copy carries only in-frame clones and drops some. The sample has approximately 2.5 million clones, around 90% seen once. The source of the sample is a study of shared clonotypes between healthy human individuals. Whole-study findings and limits: Incomplete sequencing of sorted subsets was indicated by rarefaction despite large depth.

Sequences were obtained from naive CD4+ T cells sorted from blood. The sample's subset: CD45RA+ positively selected. This receptor was taken from a man in his late teens or twenties in good health.

The CDR3 loop reads CASSFGTIQETQYF. CDR3 bases: TGTGCCAGCAGCTTCGGGACAATCCAAGAGACCCAGTACTTC. This sequence joins TRBV7-6 and TRBJ2-5, with D possibly being TRBD1 (6 bases). The V end lost 3 bases, the J end lost 1 base, and 9 bases lay between the germline ends. Germline V CDR1 and CDR2: SGHVS, FNYEAQ. This CDR3 contains 14 residues.